The source of this TCR beta chain is a study of CD8+ T cells in alopecia areata. Trimming stripped 4 bases from V and 6 bases from J, with 11 bases between. Germline values: CDR1 SQVTM, CDR2 ANQGSEA. This CDR3 has 12 amino acids. RNA was isolated and reverse transcribed to cDNA, the sequencing template. Produced via immunoSEQ multiplex PCR; TCRdb's table is partial and in-frame only. The sample records approximately 150,000 clones, about 60% being singletons. The treatment: oral pan-JAK inhibitor, 5-10 mg twice daily. The gene calls are TRBV29-1 and TRBJ2-3; maybe TRBD1 (5 bases). The receptor was isolated from a human donor with alopecia areata. The sample here was CD4+ T cells sorted from blood, taken at week 24, from a patient treated with tofacitinib. CDR3 DNA sequence: TGCAGCGTTGTAAGGGGCCCCGATACGCAGTATTTT. It yields the protein CSVVRGPDTQYF.